This T cell receptor beta chain was captured by sequencing in a study of OX40 agonist ivuxolimab in advanced cancers. Across the whole study: At approximately 83% male, the cohort had a mean age of roughly 60 years, ranging from 23 to 79.

On cycle 4 day 1 and cycle 7 day 1, as well as at baseline, blood was sampled. Study-wide results and caveats: Normalized T-cell clonal expansion was also low in some nonresponders. Circulating CD4+ and CD8+ T cells showed clonal expansion by week 6 at 0.1 to 3.0 mg/kg.

About this clone: As yet, its antigen is unknown.

Measured with immunoSEQ multiplex PCR; TCRdb has only the in-frame clones, and not every one. In the table there are more than 45,000 clones, 65% to 85% of which are singletons. With 4 bases clipped from V and 2 bases from J, the junction kept 6 bases outside the gene matches. The V gene's germline CDR1 is MNHEY and CDR2 SVGAGI. CDR3 length: 15 residues. This chain uses TRBV6-5 with TRBJ2-7; 9 bases agree with TRBD1. The starting material was CD4+ or CD8+ T cells sorted from blood, obtained in a trial of the OX40 agonist ivuxolimab. The receptor comes from an adult with an advanced solid tumor such as melanoma, head and neck, liver or kidney cancer. The CDR3 here is CASSSGQGVPYEQYF. The CDR3, as DNA: TGTGCCAGCAGTTCGGGACAGGGAGTCCCCTACGAGCAGTACTTC.